Listed below are T cell receptor beta chains from one sample, sequenced in a study of ipilimumab plus nivolumab after autologous stem cell transplantation. Repertoires were generated with immunoSEQ multiplex PCR, while TCRdb's copy carries only in-frame clones and drops some. The sample holds 43,000 or so clones; 88% are singletons and the top ten take approximately 0.87%. The specimen was PBMCs, collected in a trial of ipilimumab plus nivolumab as post-transplant consolidation. Receptor source: a male donor with multiple myeloma. Both conserved end residues are part of each CDR3. Each record gives: J gene, clone size, V gene, D gene, CDR3 protein, CDR3 DNA. The D gene is left open where the match is weak. The listing skips clone size in some rows; elsewhere it reads once, few, many or a size class.

J: TRBJ1-1; size: NA; V: TRBV7-9; D: NA; CDR3: CASSYTQETEAFF; DNA: TGTGCCAGCAGCTACACTCAGGAGACTGAAGCTTTCTTT
J: TRBJ2-3; size: NA; V: TRBV19; D: TRBD2; CDR3: CASSIYAGESTDTQYF; DNA: TGTGCCAGTAGTATTTATGCGGGAGAGAGCACAGATACGCAGTATTTT
J: TRBJ2-2; size: once; V: TRBV20-1; D: NA; CDR3: CSAIEGGELFF; DNA: TGCAGTGCTATCGAGGGTGGGGAGCTGTTTTTT
J: TRBJ1-6; size: NA; V: TRBV4-2; D: NA; CDR3: CASSQGRGRTATYRIYNSPLHF; DNA: TGTGCCAGCAGCCAAGGACGGGGCCGGACAGCGACCTATAGAATCTATAATTCACCCCTCCACTTT
J: TRBJ2-5; size: NA; V: TRBV21-1; D: NA; CDR3: CASSLGGRQEIQETQYF; DNA: TGTGCCAGCAGCCTTGGGGGCAGACAGGAGATACAAGAGACCCAGTACTTC
J: TRBJ2-2; size: NA; V: TRBV30; D: TRBD2; CDR3: CAWSVRAGGPGTGELFF; DNA: TGTGCCTGGAGTGTAAGAGCGGGAGGGCCTGGCACCGGGGAGCTGTTTTTT
J: TRBJ1-1; size: NA; V: TRBV7-3; D: NA; CDR3: CASSRQGNTEAFF; DNA: TGTGCCAGCAGCCGCCAGGGAAACACTGAAGCTTTCTTT
J: TRBJ2-1; size: NA; V: TRBV5-1; D: NA; CDR3: CASTASGGSYNEQFF; DNA: TGCGCCAGCACAGCCTCCGGGGGCTCCTACAATGAGCAGTTCTTC
J: TRBJ2-3; size: NA; V: TRBV7-8; D: TRBD2; CDR3: CASRSRAGTVTDTQYF; DNA: TGTGCCAGCAGATCTCGAGCGGGAACTGTGACAGATACGCAGTATTTT
J: TRBJ2-7; size: few; V: TRBV7-2; D: NA; CDR3: CASSQGGEQYF; DNA: TGTGCCAGCAGCCAGGGGGGGGAGCAGTACTTC
J: TRBJ1-2; size: NA; V: TRBV6-4; D: NA; CDR3: CASSDSGLWGYTF; DNA: TGTGCCAGCAGTGACTCCGGGCTTTGGGGCTACACCTTC
J: TRBJ1-1; size: NA; V: TRBV6-5; D: NA; CDR3: CASRTPTGSKAFF; DNA: TGTGCCAGCAGAACTCCCACGGGGTCTAAAGCTTTCTTT
J: TRBJ2-4; size: NA; V: TRBV30; D: NA; CDR3: CAWARPGENIQYF; DNA: TGTGCCTGGGCGAGGCCGGGGGAAAACATTCAGTACTTC
J: TRBJ2-1; size: NA; V: TRBV5-1; D: NA; CDR3: CASSLGGSYNEQFF; DNA: TGCGCCAGCAGCTTGGGCGGCAGTTACAATGAGCAGTTCTTC
J: TRBJ2-7; size: NA; V: TRBV19; D: TRBD2; CDR3: CASSPQKREELRAYEQYF; DNA: TGTGCCAGTAGCCCTCAGAAACGGGAGGAATTGAGGGCCTACGAGCAGTACTTC
J: TRBJ1-5; size: NA; V: TRBV5-1; D: NA; CDR3: CASRATGLSNQPQHF; DNA: TGCGCCAGCAGGGCTACAGGGTTAAGCAATCAGCCCCAGCATTTT
J: TRBJ2-7; size: once; V: TRBV19; D: NA; CDR3: CASSSGDSYEQYF; DNA: TGTGCCAGTAGTTCCGGGGATTCCTACGAGCAGTACTTC
J: TRBJ1-6; size: NA; V: TRBV2; D: NA; CDR3: CASNGLHNSPLHF; DNA: TGTGCCAGCAACGGCCTCCACAATTCACCCCTCCACTTT
J: TRBJ1-1; size: NA; V: TRBV7-9; D: NA; CDR3: CASSPSLTGAFF; DNA: TGTGCCAGCAGCCCTTCTCTCACAGGAGCTTTCTTT
J: TRBJ1-3; size: NA; V: TRBV7-2; D: NA; CDR3: CASSLGIGADTIYF; DNA: TGTGCCAGCAGCTTAGGGATAGGGGCGGACACCATATATTTT
J: TRBJ2-3; size: NA; V: TRBV7-9; D: NA; CDR3: CASSPRGPDTQYF; DNA: TGTGCCAGCAGTCCCCGGGGCCCAGATACGCAGTATTTT
J: TRBJ2-5; size: NA; V: TRBV18; D: TRBD2; CDR3: CASSPLAGGPAETQYF; DNA: TGTGCCAGCTCACCCTTAGCGGGGGGGCCGGCAGAGACCCAGTACTTC
J: TRBJ2-5; size: NA; V: TRBV10-2; D: TRBD1; CDR3: CASSLRGPETQYF; DNA: TGCGCCAGCAGCCTTAGGGGGCCGGAGACCCAGTACTTC
J: TRBJ2-7; size: NA; V: TRBV18; D: TRBD2; CDR3: CASSPGLAGDPEQYF; DNA: TGTGCCAGCTCACCCGGACTAGCGGGAGATCCCGAGCAGTACTTC
J: TRBJ1-2; size: NA; V: TRBV6-5; D: TRBD1; CDR3: CASSYSDRVGGYTF; DNA: TGTGCCAGCAGTTACTCCGACAGGGTGGGTGGCTACACCTTC
J: TRBJ2-7; size: NA; V: TRBV5-8; D: NA; CDR3: CASRGRAGEGNEQYF; DNA: TGTGCCAGCAGAGGCAGAGCAGGGGAGGGGAACGAGCAGTACTTC
J: TRBJ1-2; size: NA; V: TRBV9; D: NA; CDR3: CASSPNQNYGYTF; DNA: TGTGCCAGCAGCCCGAATCAGAACTATGGCTACACCTTC
J: TRBJ2-5; size: NA; V: TRBV5-1; D: TRBD1; CDR3: CATSPGTGGETQYF; DNA: TGCGCCACGTCTCCCGGGACAGGGGGAGAGACCCAGTACTTC
J: TRBJ2-5; size: NA; V: TRBV6-6; D: NA; CDR3: CASSYIETQYF; DNA: TGTGCCAGCAGTTACATCGAGACCCAGTACTTC